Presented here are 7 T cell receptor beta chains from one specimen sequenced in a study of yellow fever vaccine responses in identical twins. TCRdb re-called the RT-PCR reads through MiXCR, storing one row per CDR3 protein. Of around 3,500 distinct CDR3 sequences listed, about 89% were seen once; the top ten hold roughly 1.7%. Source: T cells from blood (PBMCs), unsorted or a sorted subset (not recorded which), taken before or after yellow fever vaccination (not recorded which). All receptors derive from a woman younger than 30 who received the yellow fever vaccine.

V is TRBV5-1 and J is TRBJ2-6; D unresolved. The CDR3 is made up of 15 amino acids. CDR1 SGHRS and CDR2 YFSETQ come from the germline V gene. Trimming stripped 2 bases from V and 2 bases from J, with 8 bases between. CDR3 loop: CASSLGITGANVLTF. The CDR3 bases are TGCGCCAGCAGCTTAGGCATTACTGGGGCCAACGTCCTGACTTTC.

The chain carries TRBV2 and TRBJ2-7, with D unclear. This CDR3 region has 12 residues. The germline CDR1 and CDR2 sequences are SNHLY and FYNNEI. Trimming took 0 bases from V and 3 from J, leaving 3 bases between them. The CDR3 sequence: CASSEAVYEQYF. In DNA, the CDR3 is TGTGCCAGCAGTGAAGCGGTCTACGAGCAGTACTTC.

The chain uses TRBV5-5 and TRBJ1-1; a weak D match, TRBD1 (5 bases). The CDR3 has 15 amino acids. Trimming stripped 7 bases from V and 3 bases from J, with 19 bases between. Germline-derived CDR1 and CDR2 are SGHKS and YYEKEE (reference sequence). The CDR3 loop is CASGSTGTSHTEAFF. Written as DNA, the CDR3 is TGTGCCAGCGGTTCAACCGGGACTTCCCACACTGAAGCTTTCTTT.

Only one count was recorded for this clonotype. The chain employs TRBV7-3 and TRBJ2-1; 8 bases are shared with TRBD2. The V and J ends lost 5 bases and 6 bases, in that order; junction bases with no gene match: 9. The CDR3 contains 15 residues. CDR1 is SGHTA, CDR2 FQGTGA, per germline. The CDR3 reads CASSKRETTGNEQFF. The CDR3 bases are TGTGCCAGCAGCAAGCGGGAGACTACCGGCAATGAGCAGTTCTTC. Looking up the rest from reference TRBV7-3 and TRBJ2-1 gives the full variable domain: GAGVSQTPSNKVTEKGKYVELRCDPISGHTALYWYRQSLGQGPEFLIYFQGTGAADDSGLPNDRFFAVRPEGSVSTLKIQRTERGDSAVYLCASSKRETTGNEQFFGPGTRLTVL.

CDR3 nucleotide sequence: TGTGCCAGTAGTACCCTAGCGGGAGTTGACGGGGAGCTGTTTTTT. Translating it yields CASSTLAGVDGELFF. The J gene is TRBJ2-2, the V gene TRBV19; 10 positions agree with TRBD2. The CDR3 loop spans 15 amino acids. Germline values: CDR1 LNHDA, CDR2 SQIVND (reference sequence). Germline trimming cut 4 bases from V and 7 bases from J; bases unmatched to any gene: 6.

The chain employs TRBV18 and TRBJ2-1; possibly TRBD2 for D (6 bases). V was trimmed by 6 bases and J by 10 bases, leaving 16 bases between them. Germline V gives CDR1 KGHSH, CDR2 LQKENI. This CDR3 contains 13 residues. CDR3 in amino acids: CASSPLTSNEQFF. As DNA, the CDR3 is TGTGCCAGCTCCCCATTGACTAGTAACGAGCAGTTCTTC.

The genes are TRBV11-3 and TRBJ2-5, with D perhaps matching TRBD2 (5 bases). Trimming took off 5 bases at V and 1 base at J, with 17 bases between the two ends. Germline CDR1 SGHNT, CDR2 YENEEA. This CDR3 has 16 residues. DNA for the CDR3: TGTGCCAGCAGCAAACGAACAGCGGTTTTCCAAGAGACCCAGTACTTC. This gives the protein CASSKRTAVFQETQYF. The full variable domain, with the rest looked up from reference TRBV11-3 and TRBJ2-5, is EAGVVQSPRYKIIEKKQPVAFWCNPISGHNTLYWYLQNLGQGPELLIRYENEEAVDDSQLPKDRFSAERLKGVDSTLKIQPAELGDSAVYLCASSKRTAVFQETQYFGPGTRLLVL.